These 24 T cell receptor beta chains share one sample of origin, sequenced in a study. TCRdb itself ran the 5' RACE reads through MiXCR, one entry per CDR3 protein. This sample carries over 6,500 distinct CDR3 sequences, around 70% of them seen once, and the ten largest clones take 4.5%. Cells sorted as Tregs were CD4+, CD25+ and CD127-/low. Sequencing was done on a sample of tumor-infiltrating Tregs sorted from the breast tumor. These receptors originate from a female donor with breast cancer.

The chain recombines TRBV20-1 with TRBJ2-7; the D gene is possibly TRBD1 (5 bases). Trimming shortened V by 4 bases and J by 1 base, and 14 bases separated the two germline ends. Germline V gene data show CDR1 as DFQATT and CDR2 as SNEGSKA (reference sequence). This CDR3 region has 14 residues. CDR3: CSATPIQGSYEQYF. The CDR3 region has the DNA TGCAGTGCTACCCCCATTCAGGGATCCTACGAGCAGTACTTC.

V usage is TRBV9 and J usage is TRBJ1-1; no definite D call. The CDR3 contains 15 residues. The ends were cut back, 1 base at V and 1 base at J, with 11 bases in the middle. Looked up from germline, CDR1 is SGDLS and CDR2 is YYNGEE. CDR3 protein: CASSVSEGWNTEAFF. The CDR3 nucleotides are TGTGCCAGCAGCGTATCGGAGGGCTGGAACACTGAAGCTTTCTTT.

This sequence joins TRBV7-3 and TRBJ2-5; weak D call: TRBD2 (6 bases). The CDR3 contains 14 residues. V was cut by 8 bases and J by 1 base, with 14 bases left in between. The germline gives CDR1 SGHTA, CDR2 FQGTGA. In DNA, the CDR3 is TGTGCCAGCTTGAGGACGGAGGGCCAAGAGACCCAGTACTTC. Translation: CASLRTEGQETQYF.

The chain has TRBV7-9 and TRBJ2-7, with a possible D match to TRBD2 (6 bases). CDR3 length: 13 residues. CDR1 is SEHNR and CDR2 is FQNEAQ in the germline V gene (reference sequence). V dropped 5 bases and J dropped 6 bases, with 14 bases sitting between them. The CDR3 sequence is CASSTSHSGEQYF. In DNA, the CDR3 is TGTGCCAGCAGCACCAGCCATAGCGGCGAGCAGTACTTC. The full variable domain, rest sourced from reference TRBV7-9 and TRBJ2-7, is DTGVSQNPRHKITKRGQNVTFRCDPISEHNRLYWYRQTLGQGPEFLTYFQNEAQLEKSRLLSDRFSAERPKGSFSTLEIQRTEQGDSAMYLCASSTSHSGEQYFGPGTRLTVT.

The chain carries TRBV12-3 or TRBV12-4 and TRBJ2-7, with D perhaps TRBD1 or TRBD2 (5 bases each). The CDR3 is 13 residues long. Trimming pared 5 bases from V and 2 bases from J, leaving 10 bases between. DNA of the CDR3: TGTGCCAGCAGTACCCAGGGACCCTACGAGCAGTACTTC. It is translated as CASSTQGPYEQYF.

This sequence joins TRBV27 and TRBJ2-1, with 16 bases that match TRBD2. This CDR3 has 20 residues. V shed 3 bases, J shed 0 bases, and the junction held 8 bases outside the gene matches. The V gene's germline CDR1 is MNHEY and CDR2 SMNVEV (reference sequence). The CDR3 DNA follows: TGTGCCAGCAGTTTTACCGGGACTAGCGGGGGGGGAAACTCCTACAATGAGCAGTTCTTC. Translated, it gives CASSFTGTSGGGNSYNEQFF.

The V and J genes are TRBV4-2 and TRBJ1-2; D may be TRBD1 (6 bases). The germline V and J ends were trimmed by 0 bases and 3 bases, with 11 bases remaining between them. Germline V gene lookup returns CDR1 LGHNA and CDR2 YNFKEQ. The CDR3 runs 15 residues. CDR3 protein: CASSQDGGRDYGYTF. CDR3 coding DNA: TGTGCCAGCAGCCAAGACGGGGGCAGGGACTATGGCTACACCTTC.

This clonotype was found a few times. This chain joins TRBV5-1 and TRBJ2-1; weak D call: TRBD2 (6 bases). Germline CDR1 reads SGHRS; CDR2 reads YFSETQ. With 4 bases removed from V and 6 bases from J, the gap between germline ends came to 17 bases. This CDR3 is 15 amino acids long. CDR3 loop: CASSQTSTLSNEQFF. DNA for the CDR3: TGCGCCAGCAGCCAGACTAGTACTTTGTCCAATGAGCAGTTCTTC.

The sample holds a few counts of this clonotype. The chain links TRBV4-2 to TRBJ2-1; no definite D call. The germline V gene has CDR1 LGHNA and CDR2 YNFKEQ. Trimming shortened V by 5 bases and J by 6 bases, and 5 bases separated the two germline ends. The CDR3 is 11 amino acids. CDR3 amino acids: CASSGPNEQFF. CDR3 nucleotides: TGTGCCAGCAGCGGTCCCAATGAGCAGTTCTTC.

J is TRBJ2-7 and V is TRBV18, with 9 bases matching TRBD1. V lost 6 bases and J lost 9; bases outside the gene matches: 15. The length of the CDR3 is 15 residues. Germline V gene lookup returns CDR1 KGHSH and CDR2 LQKENI. The CDR3 DNA follows: TGTGCCAGCTCCGCCCCGGGGACAGGGTTGGATGGGCAGTACTTC. This sequence encodes CASSAPGTGLDGQYF.

This rearrangement joins TRBV5-1 to TRBJ1-1; D is unclear. Germline loops: CDR1 SGHRS, CDR2 YFSETQ. This CDR3 comprises 12 residues. Between the trimmed V and J ends, which lost 3 bases and 6 bases, there was a span of 9 bases. The CDR3 loop is CASSSGWAEAFF. In DNA, the CDR3 is TGCGCCAGCAGCTCCGGGTGGGCTGAAGCTTTCTTT.

A single count supports this clonotype. V is TRBV29-1 and J is TRBJ1-1; 9 positions match TRBD1. The CDR3 has 12 amino acids. J lost 11 bases, V lost 4 bases, and 8 bases had no gene match. Germline loops: CDR1 SQVTM, CDR2 ANQGSEA. In nucleotides, the CDR3 is TGCAGCGTTGGTGGGACAGGGTTCGACGCTTTCTTT. Its translation: CSVGGTGFDAFF.

The V gene is TRBV5-1, the J gene TRBJ2-7; possible D gene TRBD1, 6 bases. The CDR3 totals 16 residues. V was shortened by 1 base and J by 1 base, with 15 bases between the two germline ends. CDR1 is SGHRS, CDR2 YFSETQ, per germline. The CDR3 nucleotides are TGCGCCAGCAGCTTGCAACCGGGACAACCGTCCTACGAGCAGTACTTC. Amino acids: CASSLQPGQPSYEQYF.

J is TRBJ1-1 and V is TRBV6-5; possible D gene TRBD1, 5 bases. CDR1 and CDR2 (germline): MNHEY, SVGAGI. This CDR3 is built from 13 residues. Deletions cut 6 bases from V and 1 base from J, with 9 bases between. CDR3 bases: TGTGCCAGCAGGACACAGGAGAACACTGAAGCTTTCTTT. It translates to CASRTQENTEAFF.

With respect to this clonotype: Relative to the germline gene, one junction end is altered; a read error may explain this. The chain links TRBV5-1 to TRBJ1-1; possible D gene TRBD1, 6 bases. CDR1 is SGHRS, CDR2 YFSETQ, per germline. The length of the CDR3 is 18 residues. The CDR3 region has the DNA TGTGCCAGCAGCTTGGCGGCCTACGGAGGGACACTGAACACTGAAGCTTTCTTT. This translates into CASSLAAYGGTLNTEAFF. Variable domain in full (rest from reference TRBV5-1 and TRBJ1-1): KAGVTQTPRYLIKTRGQQVTLSCSPISGHRSVSWYQQTPGQGLQFLFEYFSETQRNKGNFPGRFSGRQFSNSRSEMNVSTLELGDSALYLCASSLAAYGGTLNTEAFFGQGTRLTVV.

This clonotype occurred a few times. The chain combines TRBV7-3 with TRBJ2-1; TRBD1 agrees at 9 bases. Unmatched junction bases numbered 15, after V lost 5 bases and J lost 4 bases. Germline V gene data show CDR1 as SGHTA and CDR2 as FQGTGA. CDR3 length: 18 residues. This chain's CDR3 is CASSPRGPGTGLYNEQFF. In nucleotides, the CDR3 is TGTGCCAGCAGCCCAAGAGGTCCCGGGACAGGGCTGTACAATGAGCAGTTCTTC.

The count of this clonotype is one. The chain has TRBV12-3 or TRBV12-4 and TRBJ2-7; no reliable D call. The CDR3 sequence is 11 residues long. The germline V and J ends were trimmed by 5 bases and 3 bases, with 5 bases remaining between them. The CDR3: CASSINYEQYF. The CDR3 nucleotides are TGTGCCAGCAGTATCAACTACGAGCAGTACTTC.

The chain is built from TRBV12-2 and TRBJ1-2. TRBV12-2 is a recognized pseudogene. The CDR3 has 15 residues. The CDR3 nucleotides are TGTGCAAGTCGCTTAGTTACGGGTTCCGACTATGGCTACACCTTC. It translates to CASRLVTGSDYGYTF.

The rearrangement joins TRBV7-3 to TRBJ1-1; D is uncertain. V lost 5 bases, J lost 0 bases, and 7 bases lay in between. CDR3 size: 13 residues. Germline V gene lookup returns CDR1 SGHTA and CDR2 FQGTGA. In nucleotides, the CDR3 is TGTGCCAGCAGCCAATTTATGAACACTGAAGCTTTCTTT. Amino acid sequence: CASSQFMNTEAFF. The complete variable domain, with remaining parts taken from reference TRBV7-3 and TRBJ1-1, reads GAGVSQTPSNKVTEKGKYVELRCDPISGHTALYWYRQSLGQGPEFLIYFQGTGAADDSGLPNDRFFAVRPEGSVSTLKIQRTERGDSAVYLCASSQFMNTEAFFGQGTRLTVV.

The rearrangement joins TRBV15 to TRBJ1-2, with 9 bases matching TRBD1. This CDR3 is built from 15 residues. V was pared by 5 bases and J by 3 bases, with 7 bases of the junction left unmatched. Germline-derived CDR1 and CDR2 are LNHNV and YYDKDF (reference sequence). CDR3 sequence (DNA): TGTGCCACCAGCCGTGGGGACAGGGCCGACTATGGCTACACCTTC. Protein sequence: CATSRGDRADYGYTF.

V usage is TRBV5-6 and J usage is TRBJ1-1, with D possibly being TRBD1 (6 bases). The germline V and J ends were trimmed by 4 bases and 11 bases, with 18 bases remaining between them. From germline, CDR1 is SGHDT and CDR2 YYEEEE. The CDR3 runs to 13 residues. CDR3 sequence (DNA): TGTGCCAGCAGCGACAGGCGTCTCCCGGTGGCTTTCTTT. Residues: CASSDRRLPVAFF.

Concerning this clonotype itself: The conserved phenylalanine or tryptophan is not found at the CDR3 terminus, so this likely reflects a read error. The rearrangement uses TRBV10-2 and TRBJ2-3; 13 bases map to TRBD2. This CDR3 spans 16 amino acids. Germline loops: CDR1 WSHSY, CDR2 SAAADI. With V trimmed by 6 bases and J by 1 base, 4 bases remained unmatched. This chain's CDR3 is CASRTGTSGGTDTQYS. CDR3 DNA sequence: TGCGCCAGCAGGACCGGGACTAGCGGGGGCACAGATACGCAGTATTCT.

This clonotype has a handful of counts. V usage is TRBV15 and J usage is TRBJ2-1; 7 bases are a match to TRBD2. V was clipped by 5 bases and J by 8 bases; unmatched bases: 12. The germline gives CDR1 LNHNV, CDR2 YYDKDF (reference sequence). This CDR3 contains 15 residues. CDR3 sequence reads: CATSGGDRTGDEQFF. For the CDR3, the DNA is TGTGCCACCAGCGGGGGGGACCGCACCGGGGATGAGCAGTTCTTC.

The genes are TRBV2 and TRBJ1-5; TRBD1 matches at 8 bases. CDR3 length: 13 residues. V lost 7 bases to trimming and J lost 6 bases; unmatched junction nucleotides: 5. The germline V gene has CDR1 SNHLY and CDR2 FYNNEI. This CDR3 reads CASNRGMFQPQHF. The CDR3 bases are TGTGCCAGCAACAGGGGGATGTTTCAGCCCCAGCATTTT.